This T cell receptor beta chain was sequenced in a study of T cell responses to AZD1222 COVID-19 vaccine. Sequenced by immunoSEQ multiplex PCR; TCRdb stores in-frame clones only, minus some. The table has fewer than 100,000 clones, 88% seen once. This clone has only a few counts. Trimming pared 3 bases from V and 6 bases from J, leaving 9 bases between. CDR1 MDHEN and CDR2 SYDVKM come from the germline V gene. The CDR3 runs to 13 residues. The TCR sequence derives from an adult in good health. V and J are TRBV28 and TRBJ1-5; D uncertain. Sequenced material: peripheral blood, taken on day 0 of AZD1222 vaccination. CDR3 sequence: CASSFSPSQPQHF. In DNA, the CDR3 is TGTGCCAGCAGTTTTAGTCCGTCTCAGCCCCAGCATTTT.